This T cell receptor beta chain was identified in a study of T cell clones after liver transplantation. Turning to the study itself: TCRbeta sequencing after a pre-transplant mixed lymphocyte reaction identified graft-donor-reactive clones, later tracked in post-transplant blood.

Notes on the study in general: Low donor cell numbers restricted donor-reactive repertoire measurement in two subjects. Circulating graft-donor-reactive CD4 TCRbeta sequences fell significantly post-transplant in 5 of 8 subjects.

As regards this clone: What it binds is not known.

The germline gives CDR1 MGHRA, CDR2 YSYEKL. This CDR3 is built from 14 residues. With 5 bases removed from V and 4 bases from J, the gap between germline ends came to 14 bases. The protocol was immunoSEQ multiplex PCR, while the TCRdb copy is restricted to in-frame clones and leaves out a portion. Counted here are 93,000 or so clones, approximately 79% occurring once; the ten biggest clones make up approximately 3%. The chain is built from TRBV4-1 and TRBJ1-1, with D hard to call. The source is a human patient who received a liver transplant. Some of the T cells might come from the graft donor. The material sequenced was CD4+ T cells from blood, taken around 48 months after liver transplant. CDR3 residues: CASSSPIPGTEAFF. The CDR3 nucleotides read TGCGCCAGCAGCTCCCCTATCCCGGGCACTGAAGCTTTCTTT.